These 14 T cell receptor beta chains came from one sample sequenced in a study of blood T cell repertoires in COVID-19. Generated by immunoSEQ multiplex PCR, the TCRdb table keeps only in-frame clones and is missing some. The sample includes around 46,000 clones, more than 75% of them seen just once. The sequenced material came from peripheral blood. The receptors come from a man in his 60s with active or convalescent COVID-19.

The rearrangement joins TRBV4-3 to TRBJ2-7, with D possibly being TRBD1 (5 bases). The CDR3 is 16 amino acids. V was cut by 1 base and J by 0 bases, with 13 bases left in between. Per the germline V gene, CDR1 is LGHNA and CDR2 is YSLEER. CDR3 DNA: TGCGCCAGCAGCCAAGGGGGCGGCGGCAACTCCTACGAGCAGTACTTC. Translation gives CASSQGGGGNSYEQYF.

V gene TRBV28 combines with J gene TRBJ1-6, with a possible D match to TRBD1 (5 bases). The CDR3 is 13 residues long. The germline V gene encodes CDR1 MDHEN and CDR2 SYDVKM. The ends were cut back, 7 bases at V and 10 bases at J, with 14 bases in the middle. DNA of the CDR3: TGTGCCAGCACCATAAGGACATTCTCACCCCTCCACTTT. Its translation: CASTIRTFSPLHF.

The gene calls are TRBV6-1 and TRBJ1-1, with D unclear. CDR3 length: 14 residues. V was shortened by 0 bases and J by 3 bases, with 8 bases between the two germline ends. Germline values: CDR1 MNHNS, CDR2 SASEGT. CDR3 in amino acids: CASSEALGDTEAFF. CDR3 in DNA: TGTGCCAGCAGTGAAGCGCTCGGGGACACTGAAGCTTTCTTT.

The chain carries TRBV2 and TRBJ2-1, with 13 nucleotides matching TRBD2. The CDR3 loop spans 14 amino acids. V lost 7 bases and J lost 9; bases outside the gene matches: 6. The germline gives CDR1 SNHLY, CDR2 FYNNEI. Here the CDR3 DNA reads TGTGCCAGCAAGGCACTAGCGGGGGGGCGTGAGCAGTTCTTC. Its protein product is CASKALAGGREQFF.

The rearrangement joins TRBV5-6 to TRBJ1-2; 9 bases are a match to TRBD1. The CDR3 sequence is 13 residues long. Germline-derived CDR1 and CDR2 are SGHDT and YYEEEE. The ends lost 5 bases at V and 8 bases at J; junction bases unmatched: 7. The CDR3 loop is CASSETGGLGYTF. In DNA form, the CDR3 reads TGTGCCAGCAGTGAGACAGGGGGTTTGGGCTACACCTTC.

The CDR3 is CASSPLGTGPSNEQFF. The CDR3 coding sequence is TGTGCCAGCTCACCGCTGGGGACAGGGCCATCCAATGAGCAGTTCTTC. The rearrangement joins TRBV18 to TRBJ2-1, with 9 bases identical to TRBD1. The CDR3 loop spans 16 amino acids. Germline V gene lookup returns CDR1 KGHSH and CDR2 LQKENI. Trimming cost V 3 bases and J 6 bases; bases outside gene matches: 9. Full variable domain (missing parts from reference TRBV18 and TRBJ2-1): NAGVMQNPRHLVRRRGQEARLRCSPMKGHSHVYWYRQLPEEGLKFMVYLQKENIIDESGMPKERFSAEFPKEGPSILRIQQVVRGDSAAYFCASSPLGTGPSNEQFFGPGTRLTVL.

The chain has TRBV7-9 and TRBJ2-1; perhaps TRBD2 as D (6 bases). The CDR3 loop spans 14 amino acids. Germline loops: CDR1 SEHNR, CDR2 FQNEAQ (reference sequence). Between the trimmed V and J ends, which lost 5 bases and 5 bases, there was a span of 13 bases. The CDR3 nucleotides read TGTGCCAGCAGCAACCGGTGGGGGGACAATGAGCAGTTCTTC. Encoded protein: CASSNRWGDNEQFF.

The genes are TRBV30 and TRBJ1-3; the D is unclear. Germline loops: CDR1 GTSNPN, CDR2 SVGIG (reference sequence). CDR3 length: 13 amino acids. The V gene lost 2 bases and the J gene lost 4 bases, with 9 bases spanning the gap. The CDR3, as DNA: TGTGCCTGGAGTTCAGGCGGGGGAAACACCATATATTTT. Its protein is CAWSSGGGNTIYF. Filled out from reference TRBV30 and TRBJ1-3, the complete variable domain reads SQTIHQWPATLVQPVGSPLSLECTVEGTSNPNLYWYRQAAGRGLQLLFYSVGIGQISSEVPQNLSASRPQDRQFILSSKKLLLSDSGFYLCAWSSGGGNTIYFGEGSWLTVV.

The chain couples TRBV2 to TRBJ2-5, with D unresolved. V dropped 4 bases and J dropped 4 bases, with 10 bases sitting between them. Germline CDR1 reads SNHLY; CDR2 reads FYNNEI. The CDR3 consists of 13 residues. The CDR3 sequence is CASSGRTGETQYF. The CDR3 region has the DNA TGTGCCAGCAGTGGCAGAACGGGAGAGACCCAGTACTTC.

V is TRBV5-5 and J is TRBJ1-4; 8 nucleotides match TRBD1. The V and J ends lost 3 bases and 8 bases, in that order; junction bases with no gene match: 6. The CDR3 is made up of 14 amino acids. Germline-derived CDR1 and CDR2 are SGHKS and YYEKEE (reference sequence). CDR3 DNA sequence: TGTGCCAGCAGCTGGGGACAGGTTGAAGAAAAACTGTTTTTT. Amino acid sequence: CASSWGQVEEKLFF. Variable domain in full (rest from reference TRBV5-5 and TRBJ1-4): DAGVTQSPTHLIKTRGQQVTLRCSPISGHKSVSWYQQVLGQGPQFIFQYYEKEERGRGNFPDRFSARQFPNYSSELNVNALLLGDSALYLCASSWGQVEEKLFFGSGTQLSVL.

The chain has TRBV19 and TRBJ2-5; 10 nucleotides line up with TRBD1. CDR1 LNHDA and CDR2 SQIVND come from the germline V gene (reference sequence). The junction had 2 bases not matched to a gene; V was cut back by 5 bases and J by 2 bases. The CDR3 runs to 14 residues. The CDR3 bases are TGTGCCAGTAGTCGGGACAGGGGACAAGAGACCCAGTACTTC. Its translation: CASSRDRGQETQYF.

The chain combines TRBV19 with TRBJ2-1; no clear D gene. Trimming removed 4 bases from V and 0 bases from J, with 10 bases in between. This CDR3 contains 15 residues. CDR1 LNHDA and CDR2 SQIVND come from the germline V gene (reference sequence). The DNA of the CDR3 is TGTGCCAGTAGTAGTATTGAGAGCTCCTACAATGAGCAGTTCTTC. Protein: CASSSIESSYNEQFF.

The V gene is TRBV10-1, the J gene TRBJ1-4, with TRBD1 as a possible D gene (5 bases). Germline V lookup: CDR1 WNHNN, CDR2 SYGVQD (reference sequence). Between the trimmed V and J ends, which lost 2 bases and 0 bases, there was a span of 28 bases. This CDR3 contains 22 residues. CDR3 sequence (DNA): TGCGCCAGCAGTGAGGTCGTGGGGGGGGTTGCGGGACCAGGAGCAACTAATGAAAAACTGTTTTTT. It codes for CASSEVVGGVAGPGATNEKLFF.

This rearrangement joins TRBV3-1 (or the pseudogene TRBV3-2) to TRBJ2-5; 9 bases are shared with TRBD2. The CDR3 has 17 amino acids. Germline V lookup: CDR1 LGHDT, CDR2 YNNKEL (reference sequence). The J segment lost 1 base and the V segment lost 1 base, leaving 7 bases of the junction unmatched. DNA for the CDR3: TGTGCCAGCAGCCAAGGGTACCTAGCGGGGACCCAAGAGACCCAGTACTTC. Its protein is CASSQGYLAGTQETQYF.